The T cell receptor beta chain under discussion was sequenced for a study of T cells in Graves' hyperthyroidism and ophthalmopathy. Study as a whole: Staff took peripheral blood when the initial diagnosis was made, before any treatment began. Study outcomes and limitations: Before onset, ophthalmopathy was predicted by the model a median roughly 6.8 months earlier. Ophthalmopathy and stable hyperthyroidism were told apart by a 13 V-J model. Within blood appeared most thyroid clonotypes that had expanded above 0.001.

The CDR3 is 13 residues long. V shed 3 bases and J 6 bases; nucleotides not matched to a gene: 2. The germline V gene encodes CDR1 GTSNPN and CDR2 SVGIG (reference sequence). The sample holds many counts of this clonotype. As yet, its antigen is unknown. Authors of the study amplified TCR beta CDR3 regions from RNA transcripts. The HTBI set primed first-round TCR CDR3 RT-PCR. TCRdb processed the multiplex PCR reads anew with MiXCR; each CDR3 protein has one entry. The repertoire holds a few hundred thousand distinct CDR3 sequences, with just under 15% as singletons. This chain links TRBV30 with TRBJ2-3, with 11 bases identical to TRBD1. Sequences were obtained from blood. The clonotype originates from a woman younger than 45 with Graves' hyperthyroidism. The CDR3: CAWSGDRGDTQYF. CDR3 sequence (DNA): TGTGCCTGGAGCGGGGACAGGGGGGATACGCAGTATTTT.